These T cell receptor beta chains were read from a single sample in a study of radiotherapy plus CTLA-4 blockade in lung cancer. TCRdb keeps only in-frame clones here, not all; method: immunoSEQ multiplex PCR. The sample has about 83,000 clones, about four fifths seen once. The specimen comprised peripheral blood, sampled from a patient treated with radiotherapy plus ipilimumab. The receptors were gathered from a human donor with non-small cell lung cancer who had a partial response to radiotherapy plus ipilimumab. Some clones in this sample may be carry-over from other donors' samples. Both conserved end residues are trimmed from each CDR3.

V	length	J	CDR3
TRBV11-3	10	TRBJ1-6	ASRESSSPLH
TRBV7-3	11	TRBJ1-1	ASSLTINTEAF
TRBV30	11	TRBJ1-4	AWQGQTNEKLF
TRBV7-9	13	TRBJ2-3	ASSRRGSGTDTQY
TRBV7-9	12	TRBJ1-2	ASSLVGGGDGYT
TRBV6-1	11	TRBJ2-7	ASSLEGVGEQY
TRBV7-2	11	TRBJ1-2	ASSLGRQGGYT
TRBV6-5	11	TRBJ2-6	ASKGSGANVLT
TRBV11-2	12	TRBJ1-6	ASSLLGGNSPLH
TRBV20-1	9	TRBJ2-5	SASLQETQY
TRBV2	13	TRBJ2-5	ASRANGGASETQY
TRBV5-1	11	TRBJ1-4	ASSSGGQEKLF
TRBV6-1	11	TRBJ2-5	ASYPGGLKTQY
TRBV5-6	15	TRBJ2-3	ASSLVPSGGSRDTQY
TRBV28	15	TRBJ2-3	ASSLSGGTGGPDTQY
TRBV7-2	12	TRBJ2-7	ASSSQGGRREQY
TRBV7-9	17	TRBJ2-1	ASSLALITGLAAYNEQF
TRBV6-5	12	TRBJ1-6	ASSPRFYNSPLH
TRBV2	12	TRBJ1-6	ASSAFGRTSPLH
TRBV28	14	TRBJ2-7	ASRGPGTGVSGEQY
TRBV6-1	12	TRBJ2-1	ASRGTSGQNEQF
TRBV6-5	13	TRBJ1-4	ASSYDQATNEKLF
TRBV28	11	TRBJ1-5	ASKQGVNQPQH
TRBV7-8	13	TRBJ2-5	ASSGGGPSQETQY
TRBV28	11	TRBJ2-2	ASWASNTGELF
TRBV21-1	13	TRBJ2-7	ASSHLPQGPHEQY
TRBV7-2	14	TRBJ2-1	ASSLVLAGGVNEQF
TRBV23-1	14	TRBJ2-7	ASSHKLAENSYEQY
TRBV28	12	TRBJ1-5	ASSWTGSNQPQH
TRBV15	15	TRBJ1-4	ATSRDGGRGRGEKLF
TRBV7-7	14	TRBJ2-3	ASSLDLGAGSDTQY
TRBV6-1	16	TRBJ2-3	ASSVPLLAGEPTDTQY
TRBV18	14	TRBJ2-1	ASSPSGRASVREQF
TRBV5-1	14	TRBJ2-7	ASSLGVSGGGYEQY
TRBV28	12	TRBJ2-7	ASRGAGGAYEQY
TRBV18	14	TRBJ1-3	ASSPPRGRTGNTIY
TRBV2	12	TRBJ2-4	ASSEGTGVNIQY
TRBV6-1	9	TRBJ2-7	ASKGGHEQY
TRBV28	12	TRBJ2-7	ASRAGQGGNEQY
TRBV5-1	14	TRBJ1-1	ASSPPGSVKGGEAF
TRBV11-2	14	TRBJ1-1	ASSSRDRQGSTEAF
TRBV7-2	10	TRBJ2-5	ASSLDTGTQY
TRBV29-1	10	TRBJ2-2	SVERGGGELF
TRBV4-3	12	TRBJ2-4	ASSQAPTANIQY
TRBV6-1	11	TRBJ1-1	ASSETRGGGAF
TRBV5-1	13	TRBJ2-7	ASSLGSGSKYEQY
TRBV5-8	11	TRBJ2-2	ASSFTRTGELF